Listed below are T cell receptor beta chains from one sample, sequenced in a study of beta chain features in type 1 diabetes. Repertoires were generated with immunoSEQ multiplex PCR, while TCRdb's copy carries only in-frame clones and drops some. The data show hundreds of thousands of clones, with about 14% seen just once and nearly 0.04% held by the top ten. The sequenced material came from naive CD4+ T cells from blood. Every receptor here comes from a man between 18 and 35 years old with type 1 diabetes. CDR3s include the opening cysteine and the closing phenylalanine or tryptophan. The D gene is left open where the match is weak. Clone size is shown for a subset of rows, as once, few, many or a class of expanded clone.

16 | TRBJ2-2 | NA | few | TRBV5-4 | CASSTSQGLYTGELFF | TGTGCCAGCAGCACAAGCCAGGGGTTATACACCGGGGAGCTGTTTTTT
15 | TRBJ1-5 | NA | NA | TRBV25-1 | CASSPYRAGDQPQHF | TGTGCCAGCAGTCCCTACAGGGCGGGAGATCAGCCCCAGCATTTT
14 | TRBJ1-1 | NA | NA | TRBV6-5 | CASKKGTANTEAFF | TGTGCCAGCAAAAAAGGGACCGCGAACACTGAAGCTTTCTTT
17 | TRBJ2-1 | TRBD2 | few | TRBV11-2 | CASSLDRALAGYNEQFF | TGTGCCAGCAGCTTAGATCGAGCACTAGCGGGTTACAATGAGCAGTTCTTC
18 | TRBJ2-1 | TRBD2 | NA | TRBV30 | CAWSVLAGANEKYNEQFF | TGTGCCTGGAGTGTACTAGCGGGAGCTAATGAGAAATACAATGAGCAGTTCTTC
14 | TRBJ2-3 | TRBD1 | NA | TRBV25-1 | CASTRQGLTDTQYF | TGTGCCAGCACTCGACAGGGCCTCACAGATACGCAGTATTTT
14 | TRBJ2-7 | NA | few | TRBV29-1 | CSVASWGRGYEQYF | TGCAGCGTTGCCTCTTGGGGCAGGGGCTACGAGCAGTACTTC
14 | TRBJ2-7 | NA | NA | TRBV2 | CASSAPGATYEQYF | TGTGCCAGCAGTGCACCAGGGGCCACGTACGAGCAGTACTTC
12 | TRBJ1-2 | NA | NA | TRBV5-1 | CASSPTGEGYTF | TGCGCCAGCAGCCCCACCGGGGAAGGCTACACCTTC
15 | TRBJ2-2 | TRBD2 | NA | TRBV9 | CASSVTSGVSGELFF | TGTGCCAGCAGCGTCACTAGCGGGGTCAGCGGGGAGCTGTTTTTT
16 | TRBJ2-1 | NA | NA | TRBV11-3 | CASSLAGQSSYNEQFF | TGTGCCAGCAGCTTAGCAGGTCAAAGCTCCTACAATGAGCAGTTCTTC
15 | TRBJ1-1 | NA | NA | TRBV5-1 | CASSLAEGAVAEAFF | TGCGCCAGCAGCTTGGCCGAAGGGGCGGTCGCTGAAGCTTTCTTT
15 | TRBJ2-5 | TRBD1 | NA | TRBV25-1 | CASSVVGTGWKTQYF | TGTGCCAGCAGTGTGGTCGGGACAGGGTGGAAGACCCAGTACTTC
16 | TRBJ1-3 | NA | NA | TRBV13 | CASRIGGPSSGNTIYF | TGTGCCAGCAGAATAGGGGGTCCCAGCTCTGGAAACACCATATATTTT
14 | TRBJ2-2 | NA | NA | TRBV2 | CASSPQANTGELFF | TGTGCCAGCAGCCCCCAGGCGAACACCGGGGAGCTGTTTTTT
13 | TRBJ2-2 | NA | few | TRBV19 | CASSIEVTGELFF | TGTGCCAGTAGTATAGAGGTTACCGGGGAGCTGTTTTTT
16 | TRBJ1-6 | NA | NA | TRBV6-5 | CASSYSTPSYNSPLHF | TGTGCCAGCAGTTACTCGACACCCTCCTATAATTCACCCCTCCACTTT
15 | TRBJ1-5 | NA | few | TRBV4-1 | CASSQEGVSNQPQHF | TGCGCCAGCAGCCAAGAGGGCGTTAGCAATCAGCCCCAGCATTTT
15 | TRBJ2-1 | TRBD2 | few | TRBV15 | CATSKAGGSYNEQFF | TGTGCCACCAGCAAGGCGGGAGGCTCCTACAATGAGCAGTTCTTC
15 | TRBJ2-1 | TRBD2 | few | TRBV7-2 | CASSLGGYSYNEQFF | TGTGCCAGCAGCCTGGGAGGGTACTCCTACAATGAGCAGTTCTTC
12 | TRBJ1-5 | NA | NA | TRBV28 | CASSERNQPQHF | TGTGCCAGCAGTGAGAGGAATCAGCCCCAGCATTTT
15 | TRBJ2-3 | NA | few | TRBV9 | CASSVAGMPGGTQYF | TGTGCCAGCAGCGTAGCCGGCATGCCAGGAGGTACGCAGTATTTT
13 | TRBJ1-1 | NA | NA | TRBV7-9 | CASSQQMNTEAFF | TGTGCCAGCAGCCAACAGATGAACACTGAAGCTTTCTTT
13 | TRBJ1-1 | TRBD1 | NA | TRBV7-9 | CASSRQGNTEAFF | TGTGCCAGCAGTCGACAGGGGAACACTGAAGCTTTCTTT
15 | TRBJ2-7 | TRBD2 | few | TRBV4-1 | CASSPQGLAGNEQYF | TGCGCCAGCAGCCCCCAGGGACTAGCGGGAAACGAGCAGTACTTC
16 | TRBJ1-5 | NA | few | TRBV5-1 | CASSPGAGTGGQPQHF | TGCGCCAGCAGCCCGGGGGCAGGGACTGGGGGTCAGCCCCAGCATTTT
15 | TRBJ2-5 | NA | few | TRBV15 | CATSRTNTMMETQYF | TGTGCCACCAGCAGGACTAACACCATGATGGAGACCCAGTACTTC
13 | TRBJ1-5 | TRBD1 | NA | TRBV30 | CAWSAGGSQPQHF | TGTGCCTGGAGCGCAGGGGGCTCTCAGCCCCAGCATTTT
11 | TRBJ2-7 | NA | NA | TRBV11-2 | CASSSRYEQYF | TGTGCCAGCAGCTCCCGATACGAGCAGTACTTC
11 | TRBJ1-2 | NA | few | TRBV6-4 | CASSDSRGYTF | TGTGCCAGCAGTGACTCCCGCGGCTACACCTTC
15 | TRBJ2-5 | NA | few | TRBV6-1 | CASSETPGTQQTQYF | TGTGCCAGCAGTGAAACCCCGGGTACCCAGCAGACCCAGTACTTC
15 | TRBJ2-7 | TRBD2 | NA | TRBV7-2 | CASSPGLAYAYEQYF | TGTGCCAGCAGCCCGGGACTAGCCTACGCGTACGAGCAGTACTTC
18 | TRBJ2-6 | TRBD1 | NA | TRBV7-2 | CASSLVGDRGSGANVLTF | TGTGCCAGCAGCTTAGTAGGGGACAGGGGTTCTGGGGCCAACGTCCTGACTTTC
14 | TRBJ2-1 | NA | few | TRBV5-1 | CAGRMGLADNEQFF | TGCGCCGGTAGAATGGGGTTAGCTGACAATGAGCAGTTCTTC
15 | TRBJ1-2 | NA | NA | TRBV7-6 | CASSPLGGQLYGYTF | TGTGCCAGCAGCCCCCTGGGGGGACAACTCTATGGCTACACCTTC
16 | TRBJ2-5 | TRBD2 | once | TRBV15 | CATSRDLPRGGETQYF | TGTGCCACCAGCAGAGATCTTCCACGGGGGGGAGAGACCCAGTACTTC
17 | TRBJ2-5 | NA | NA | TRBV5-6 | CASSFGMETKRPSTKYF | TGTGCCAGCAGCTTTGGGATGGAAACCAAGAGACCCAGTACTAAGTACTTC
12 | TRBJ2-5 | NA | NA | TRBV30 | CAWSSRGETQYF | TGTGCCTGGAGCTCTCGGGGGGAGACCCAGTACTTC
17 | TRBJ1-5 | NA | few | TRBV7-2 | CASSLGGVGGSNQPQHF | TGTGCCAGCAGCTTAGGGGGCGTCGGGGGTAGCAATCAGCCCCAGCATTTT
15 | TRBJ1-2 | TRBD1 | NA | TRBV5-1 | CASSSPGQEIYGYTF | TGCGCCAGCAGCTCTCCGGGACAGGAGATCTATGGCTACACCTTC
18 | TRBJ2-1 | NA | few | TRBV7-3 | CASSLTASVTGDYNEQFF | TGTGCCAGCAGCTTAACGGCCAGCGTTACAGGTGACTACAATGAGCAGTTCTTC